One and the same sample provided the 10 T cell receptor beta chains below, sequenced in a study of T cell changes during pregnancy in multiple sclerosis. TCRdb's table, derived via immunoSEQ multiplex PCR, lists solely in-frame clones and lacks some. The table lists under 85,000 clones, over 85% of them singletons. The sequencing here drew on CD4+ T cells from peripheral blood mononuclear cells, taken before pregnancy. The receptors come from a female donor with multiple sclerosis, enrolled in a pregnancy study.

This chain joins TRBV9 and TRBJ1-1; tentative D call: TRBD1 (5 bases). The V and J ends lost 3 bases and 0 bases respectively, with 9 bases between them. Germline CDR1 is SGDLS and CDR2 is YYNGEE. The CDR3 contains 14 residues. The CDR3 DNA follows: TGTGCCAGCAGCGCCGGGGGTATGAACACTGAAGCTTTCTTT. Protein: CASSAGGMNTEAFF.

This clone was detected only a few times. The chain recombines TRBV28 with TRBJ1-5; 7 bases match TRBD1. The J segment lost 3 bases and the V segment lost 3 bases, leaving 5 bases of the junction unmatched. The CDR3 loop spans 15 amino acids. The germline V gene has CDR1 MDHEN and CDR2 SYDVKM. The CDR3: CASSLGDRPNQPQHF. In DNA, the CDR3 is TGTGCCAGCAGTTTGGGGGACAGACCCAATCAGCCCCAGCATTTT.

This chain links TRBV7-2 with TRBJ1-2, with 7 bases fitting TRBD1. Trimming cost V 5 bases and J 5 bases; bases outside gene matches: 17. The germline CDR1 and CDR2 sequences are SGHTA and FQGNSA. The CDR3 runs to 17 residues. Written as DNA, the CDR3 is TGTGCCAGCAGCCCCTCTTGGCCAGAGGGACAGAGGTATGGCTACACCTTC. Translated, it gives CASSPSWPEGQRYGYTF.

The chain couples TRBV5-4 to TRBJ2-3; D is undetermined. The CDR3 has 13 residues. The V end was cut by 2 bases, the J end by 4 bases, with 8 bases between. The germline CDR1 and CDR2 sequences are SGHNT and YYREEE (reference sequence). The CDR3 loop is CASSLHLADTQYF. The CDR3 region has the DNA TGTGCCAGCAGCTTACACCTGGCAGATACGCAGTATTTT.

This chain joins TRBV18 and TRBJ1-5; 9 positions agree with TRBD1. The germline V gene has CDR1 KGHSH and CDR2 LQKENI. The CDR3 is 16 amino acids. J gave up 3 bases and V 5 bases, and 8 bases lay outside the gene matches. The CDR3 protein is CASSLRTGALNQPQHF. CDR3 nucleotides: TGTGCCAGCTCATTACGGACAGGGGCCCTCAATCAGCCCCAGCATTTT. Together with reference TRBV18 and TRBJ1-5, the CDR3 gives the full variable domain: NAGVMQNPRHLVRRRGQEARLRCSPMKGHSHVYWYRQLPEEGLKFMVYLQKENIIDESGMPKERFSAEFPKEGPSILRIQQVVRGDSAAYFCASSLRTGALNQPQHFGDGTRLSIL.

This chain joins TRBV28 and TRBJ1-1; TRBD1 aligns across 8 bases. V lost 5 bases to trimming and J lost 3 bases; unmatched junction nucleotides: 5. Germline V gene lookup returns CDR1 MDHEN and CDR2 SYDVKM. This CDR3 region has 14 residues. The CDR3 region has the DNA TGTGCCAGCAGTCCACCAGGGGGCCACACTGAAGCTTTCTTT. It is translated as CASSPPGGHTEAFF.

J is TRBJ1-4 and V is TRBV30; no clear D. The CDR3 consists of 15 residues. In germline, CDR1 is GTSNPN, CDR2 SVGIG (reference sequence). Trimming cost V 0 bases and J 6 bases, with 14 bases left between them. The CDR3 DNA is TGTGCCTGGAGTGTACGCCCGGGGAAGGATGAAAAACTGTTTTTT. Translated: CAWSVRPGKDEKLFF.

This chain joins TRBV7-8 and TRBJ2-7, with 7 bases identical to TRBD1. V dropped 1 base and J dropped 2; count of bases not matched to a gene: 5. The CDR3 is 15 residues long. CDR1 and CDR2 from the germline V gene are SGHVS and FQNEAQ. In DNA, the CDR3 is TGTGCCAGCAGCTTAGTACACAGGGGTACCTACGAGCAGTACTTC. This codes for CASSLVHRGTYEQYF.

The chain joins TRBV19 to TRBJ1-2, with 8 bases fitting TRBD1. Germline CDR1 and CDR2: LNHDA and SQIVND (reference sequence). After removal of 5 bases from V and 2 bases from J, the junction contained 4 bases not matched to a gene. The CDR3 has 14 residues. The DNA of the CDR3 is TGTGCCAGTAGTCTGACAGGGGTCAACTATGGCTACACCTTC. As protein: CASSLTGVNYGYTF.

The chain joins TRBV19 to TRBJ2-2, with 9 bases lining up with TRBD1. The CDR3 length is 14 residues. Trimming removed 10 bases from V and 1 base from J; junction bases left unmatched: 4. Germline V gives CDR1 LNHDA, CDR2 SQIVND (reference sequence). The DNA for the CDR3 is TGTGCCACCAAGGACAGGGGGAACACCGGGGAGCTGTTTTTT. Amino acids: CATKDRGNTGELFF.